This entry describes one T cell receptor beta chain. The antigen it binds to is not known. Base qualities are missing; no much larger clone stands one base away. This sample was taken from a study of blood T cell repertoires in COVID-19 (dated by TCRdb to 2020 to 2022). For the study in its entirety: Collaborator samples came from the United States, Italy and Spain and covered acute and convalescent phases of COVID-19. The material from the prospective study consisted of cDNA or gDNA derived from T cells, B-cell-depleted T cells, or PBMCs. Deeply sampled blood TCRbeta repertoires from subjects exposed to, actively infected with, or recovered from COVID-19 were included in the dataset. A freely available public database, intended as a resource for researchers studying the immune response to SARS-CoV-2, is where the repertoires were released. Samples were obtained from the ongoing ImmuneRACE study (first 160 participants) and from 1,200 or so subjects provided by 6 global collaborators. Sample metadata almost always included a de-identified subject ID, COVID-19 status, age in years and sex. HLA class I and class II types, where available, came from metadata supplied by the sample provider rather than from assay-based typing. Overall study outcomes, separate from this receptor: Clinical and demographic metadata were provided uncurated, with the amount varying by source and participant.

TCRbeta CDR3 regions were amplified from genomic DNA by means of the immunoSEQ Assay, a bias-controlled multiplex PCR. From the authors' description of their analysis: The number of nucleated cells in each sample was estimated by amplification of reference gene primers within the assay. To quantify the absolute abundance of each unique TCRbeta CDR3 rearrangement, sequence reads were collapsed and filtered. Productive Simpson clonality was computed per sample as the square root of Simpson's diversity index over productive rearrangements. The source is immuneACCESS, and TCRdb retained only in-frame sequences with V and J called. Part of the clones is not carried over; for the studies checked, unresolved V genes explain less than half of this, and the remainder is unexplained. The V and J calls and clone size are taken from that table; D and trimming were inferred from the DNA. The sample yields 150,000 to 200,000 clones; 85% were counted once. Over 3% of the sample is held by the ten biggest clonotypes.

The collaborating institutions used their own protocols to collect whole blood in K2EDTA tubes. Collaborator samples were shipped for TCRbeta analysis as frozen whole blood, isolated PBMCs, or DNA extracted from either sample type. Source material: peripheral blood. The TCR was taken from a human donor with acute or convalescent COVID-19. The donor label of this sample is uncertain.

The CDR3 corresponds to CASSWASGSYEQYF. The DNA sequence is given as TGTGCCAGCAGCTGGGCTAGCGGGAGCTACGAGCAGTACTTC. The V and J segments used are TRBV7-2 and TRBJ2-7; the central 10 bases match TRBD2. The germline V gene supplies CDR1 SGHTA and CDR2 FQGNSA. Measured from the cysteine to the phenylalanine, the CDR3 is 14 residues long. Kept here is only the CDR3 DNA, which spans 42 bases and is read in frame from base 1. From V the trimming removes 4 bases and from J it removes 3 bases, while the gene matches leave 3 bases of the junction unaccounted for. The full variable domain, completed from the reference TRBV7-2 and TRBJ2-7 proteins outside the CDR3, reads GAGVSQSPSNKVTEKGKDVELRCDPISGHTALYWYRQSLGQGLEFLIYFQGNSAPDKSGLPSDRFSAERTGGSVSTLTIQRTQQEDSAVYLCASSWASGSYEQYFGPGTRLTVT.